This T cell receptor beta chain was sequenced in a study of identical twins. Study results and caveats: Alpha sequences out of frame and shared by twins had excess low generation probability. Insertions were reduced in abundant cord blood beta clonotypes but not in memory repertoires. Where beta out-of-frame sequences were concerned, excess twin sharing was weaker.

The CDR3 sequence is 17 residues long. Germline assignment: CDR1 SGHRS and CDR2 YFSETQ. J gave up 0 bases and V 0 bases, and 3 bases lay outside the gene matches. TCRdb reprocessed the 5' RACE reads with MiXCR, giving one entry per CDR3 protein. Among 200,000 to 250,000 distinct CDR3 sequences listed, under 10% were seen once. This clonotype was seen only a few times. Its specificity is unknown. These data were also filed under a second study, of yellow fever vaccine responses in identical twins.

The chain carries TRBV5-1 and TRBJ1-6; 7 nucleotides align to TRBD1. Sequenced sample: memory (CD45RO+) T cells sorted from blood. The TCR sequence derives from a woman aged 18-35 years in good health. The CDR3 spells CASSLATGSSYNSPLHF. The DNA for the CDR3 is TGCGCCAGCAGCTTGGCGACAGGGAGCTCCTATAATTCACCCCTCCACTTT.